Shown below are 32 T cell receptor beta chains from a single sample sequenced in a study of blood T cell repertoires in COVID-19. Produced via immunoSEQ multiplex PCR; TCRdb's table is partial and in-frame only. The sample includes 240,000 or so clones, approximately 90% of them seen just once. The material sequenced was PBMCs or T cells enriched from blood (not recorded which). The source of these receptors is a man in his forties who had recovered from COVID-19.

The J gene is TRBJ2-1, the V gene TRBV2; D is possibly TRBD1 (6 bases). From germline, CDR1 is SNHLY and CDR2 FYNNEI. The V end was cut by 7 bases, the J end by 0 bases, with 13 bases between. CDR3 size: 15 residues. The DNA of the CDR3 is TGTGCCAGCACTGGACAGTCATACTCCTACAATGAGCAGTTCTTC. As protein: CASTGQSYSYNEQFF.

CDR3 protein: CASSISRGLTGELFF. CDR3 DNA sequence: TGTGCCAGTAGTATAAGTAGGGGGCTCACCGGGGAGCTGTTTTTT. The chain links TRBV19 to TRBJ2-2; 7 nucleotides line up with TRBD1. The germline gives CDR1 LNHDA, CDR2 SQIVND (reference sequence). CDR3 length equals 15 residues. V trimming: 2 bases; J trimming: 4 bases; junction bases outside the gene matches: 4.

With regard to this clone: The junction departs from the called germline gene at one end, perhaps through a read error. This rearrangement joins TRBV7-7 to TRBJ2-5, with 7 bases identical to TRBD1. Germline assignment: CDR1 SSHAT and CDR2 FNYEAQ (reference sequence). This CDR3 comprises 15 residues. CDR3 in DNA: TGTGCTAGCAGTCCTACCGGGACAGCCCGTGAGACCCAGTACTTC. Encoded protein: CASSPTGTARETQYF.

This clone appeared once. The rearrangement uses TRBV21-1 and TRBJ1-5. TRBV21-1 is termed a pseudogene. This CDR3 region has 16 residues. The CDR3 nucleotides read TGTGCCAGCAGCAGTCGGGGTCCGGGGGGTAAGCAGCCCCAGCATTTT. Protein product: CASSSRGPGGKQPQHF.

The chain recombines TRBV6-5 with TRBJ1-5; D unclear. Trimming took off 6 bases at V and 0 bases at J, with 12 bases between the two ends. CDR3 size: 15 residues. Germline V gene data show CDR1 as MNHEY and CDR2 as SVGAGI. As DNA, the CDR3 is TGTGCCAGCAGATATACAGAGAATAGCAATCAGCCCCAGCATTTT. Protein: CASRYTENSNQPQHF.

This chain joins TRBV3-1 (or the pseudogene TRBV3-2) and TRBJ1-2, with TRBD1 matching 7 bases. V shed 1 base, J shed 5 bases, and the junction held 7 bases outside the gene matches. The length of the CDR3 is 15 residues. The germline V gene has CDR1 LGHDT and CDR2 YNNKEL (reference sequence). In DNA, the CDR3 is TGTGCCAGCAGCCAAGTTGGGGGACAGCTATATGGCTACACCTTC. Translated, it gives CASSQVGGQLYGYTF.

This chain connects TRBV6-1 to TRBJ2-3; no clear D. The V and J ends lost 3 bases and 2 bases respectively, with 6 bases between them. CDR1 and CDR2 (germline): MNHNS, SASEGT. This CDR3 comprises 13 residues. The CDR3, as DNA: TGTGCCAGCAGTGACAGATCCACAGATACGCAGTATTTT. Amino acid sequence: CASSDRSTDTQYF.

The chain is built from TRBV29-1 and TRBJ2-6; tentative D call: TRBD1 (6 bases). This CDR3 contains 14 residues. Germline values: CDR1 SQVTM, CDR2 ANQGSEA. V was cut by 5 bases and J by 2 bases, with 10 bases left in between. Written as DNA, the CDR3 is TGCAGCGTTTCCCCAGGGGCTGGGGCCAACGTCCTGACTTTC. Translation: CSVSPGAGANVLTF.

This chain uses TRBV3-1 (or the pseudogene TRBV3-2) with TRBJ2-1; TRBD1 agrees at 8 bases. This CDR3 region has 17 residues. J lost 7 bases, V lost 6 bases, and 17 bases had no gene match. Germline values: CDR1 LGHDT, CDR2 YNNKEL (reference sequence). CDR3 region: CASSHLFRTGRLNEQFF. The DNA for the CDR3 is TGTGCCAGCAGTCACCTGTTCAGGACAGGGAGACTGAATGAGCAGTTCTTC.

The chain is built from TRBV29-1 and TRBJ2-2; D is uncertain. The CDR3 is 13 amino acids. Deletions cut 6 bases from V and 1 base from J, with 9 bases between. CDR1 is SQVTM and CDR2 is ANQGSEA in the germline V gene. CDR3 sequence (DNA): TGCAGCGTCAAAACAGAGAACACCGGGGAGCTGTTTTTT. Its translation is CSVKTENTGELFF.

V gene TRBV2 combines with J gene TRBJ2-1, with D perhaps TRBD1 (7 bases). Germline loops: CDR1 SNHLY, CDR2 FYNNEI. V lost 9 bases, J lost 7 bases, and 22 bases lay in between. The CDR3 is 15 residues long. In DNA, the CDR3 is TGTGCCAGTAGGGGAGCGGAGGGGGCGCAGAATGAGCAGTTCTTC. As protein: CASRGAEGAQNEQFF.

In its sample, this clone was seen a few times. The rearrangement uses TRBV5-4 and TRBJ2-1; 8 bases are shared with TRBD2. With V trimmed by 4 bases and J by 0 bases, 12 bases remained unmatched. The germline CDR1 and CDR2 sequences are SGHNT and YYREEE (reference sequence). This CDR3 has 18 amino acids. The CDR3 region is CASSREGISGSSYNEQFF. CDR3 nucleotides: TGTGCCAGCAGCCGTGAGGGGATAAGCGGGAGCTCCTACAATGAGCAGTTCTTC.

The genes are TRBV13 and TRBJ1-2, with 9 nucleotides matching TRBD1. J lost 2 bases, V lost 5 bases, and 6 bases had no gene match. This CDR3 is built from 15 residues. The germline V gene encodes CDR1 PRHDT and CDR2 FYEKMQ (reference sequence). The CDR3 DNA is TGTGCCAGCAGCACCCGACAGGGGGGGAACTATGGCTACACCTTC. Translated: CASSTRQGGNYGYTF.

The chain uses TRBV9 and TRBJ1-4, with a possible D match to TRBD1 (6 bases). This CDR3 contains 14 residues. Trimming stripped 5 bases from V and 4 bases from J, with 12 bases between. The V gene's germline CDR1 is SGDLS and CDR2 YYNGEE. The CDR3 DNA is TGTGCCAGCAGTGCTACAGGGAGTAATGAAAAACTGTTTTTT. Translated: CASSATGSNEKLFF.

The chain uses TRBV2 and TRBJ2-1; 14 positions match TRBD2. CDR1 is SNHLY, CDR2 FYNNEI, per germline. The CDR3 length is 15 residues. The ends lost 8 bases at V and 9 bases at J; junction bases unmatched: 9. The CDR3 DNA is TGTGCCAGCTACACGGGACTAGCGGGAGTCTCTGAGCAGTTCTTC. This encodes CASYTGLAGVSEQFF.

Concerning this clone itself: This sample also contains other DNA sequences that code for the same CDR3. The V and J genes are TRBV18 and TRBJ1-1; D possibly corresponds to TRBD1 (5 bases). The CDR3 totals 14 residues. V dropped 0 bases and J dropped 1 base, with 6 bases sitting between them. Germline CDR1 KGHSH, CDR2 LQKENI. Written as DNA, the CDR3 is TGTGCCAGCTCACCACCCCAGGGGAACACTGAAGCTTTCTTT. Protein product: CASSPPQGNTEAFF.

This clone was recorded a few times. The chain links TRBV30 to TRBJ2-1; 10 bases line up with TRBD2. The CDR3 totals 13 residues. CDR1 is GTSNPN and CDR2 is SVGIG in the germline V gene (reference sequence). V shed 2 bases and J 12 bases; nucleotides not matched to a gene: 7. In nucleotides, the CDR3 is TGTGCCTGGAGTAGCGGGGGGGCTTTTGGGCAGTTCTTC. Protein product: CAWSSGGAFGQFF.

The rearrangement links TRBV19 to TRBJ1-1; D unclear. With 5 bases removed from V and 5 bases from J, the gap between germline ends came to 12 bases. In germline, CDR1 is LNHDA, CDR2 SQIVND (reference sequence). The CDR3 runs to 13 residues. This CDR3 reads CASSSLARTEAFF. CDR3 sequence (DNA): TGTGCCAGTAGTTCATTGGCGAGGACTGAAGCTTTCTTT.

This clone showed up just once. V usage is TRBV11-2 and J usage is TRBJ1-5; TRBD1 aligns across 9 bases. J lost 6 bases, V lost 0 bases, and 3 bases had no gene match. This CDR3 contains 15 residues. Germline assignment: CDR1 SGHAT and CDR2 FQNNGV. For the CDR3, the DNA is TGTGCCAGCAGCTTAGACACAGGGGGCTCTCAGCCCCAGCATTTT. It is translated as CASSLDTGGSQPQHF. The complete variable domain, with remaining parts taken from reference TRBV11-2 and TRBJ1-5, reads EAGVAQSPRYKIIEKRQSVAFWCNPISGHATLYWYQQILGQGPKLLIQFQNNGVVDDSQLPKDRFSAERLKGVDSTLKIQPAKLEDSAVYLCASSLDTGGSQPQHFGDGTRLSIL.

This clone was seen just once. CDR3 region: CASRTTGNNEQFF. CDR3 coding DNA: TGTGCCAGCAGGACGACAGGGAATAATGAGCAGTTCTTC. The chain is built from TRBV3-1 (or the pseudogene TRBV3-2) and TRBJ2-1; 7 bases map to TRBD1. This CDR3 contains 13 residues. Germline V gene sequence: CDR1 LGHDT, CDR2 YNNKEL (reference sequence). Trimming removed 6 bases from V and 7 bases from J; junction bases left unmatched: 6.

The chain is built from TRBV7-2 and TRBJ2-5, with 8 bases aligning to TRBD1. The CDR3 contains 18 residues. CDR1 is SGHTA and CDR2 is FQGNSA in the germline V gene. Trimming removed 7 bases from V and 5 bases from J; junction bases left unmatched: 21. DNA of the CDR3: TGTGCCAGCACCACTCGGACAGGGTATGCGGGATGGTGGGAGACCCAGTACTTC. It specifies CASTTRTGYAGWWETQYF.

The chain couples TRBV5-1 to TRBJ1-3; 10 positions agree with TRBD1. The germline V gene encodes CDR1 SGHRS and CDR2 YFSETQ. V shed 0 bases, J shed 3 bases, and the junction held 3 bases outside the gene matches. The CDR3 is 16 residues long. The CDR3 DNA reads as TGCGCCAGCAGCTTGGCGGGGGACAGGGGTGGAAACACCATATATTTT. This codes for CASSLAGDRGGNTIYF.

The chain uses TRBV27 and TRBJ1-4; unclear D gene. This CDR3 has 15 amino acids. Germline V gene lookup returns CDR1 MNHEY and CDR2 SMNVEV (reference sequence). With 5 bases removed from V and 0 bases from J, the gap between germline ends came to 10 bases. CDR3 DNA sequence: TGTGCCAGCAGTCGTTGGGGAGCAACTAATGAAAAACTGTTTTTT. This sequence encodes CASSRWGATNEKLFF.

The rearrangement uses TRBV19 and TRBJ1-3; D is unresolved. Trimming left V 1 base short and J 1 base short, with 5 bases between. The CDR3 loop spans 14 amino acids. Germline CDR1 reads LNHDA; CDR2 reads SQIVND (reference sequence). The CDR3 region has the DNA TGTGCCAGTAGTATAGTCTCTTCTGGAAACACCATATATTTT. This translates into CASSIVSSGNTIYF. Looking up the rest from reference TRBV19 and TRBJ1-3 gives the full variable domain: DGGITQSPKYLFRKEGQNVTLSCEQNLNHDAMYWYRQDPGQGLRLIYYSQIVNDFQKGDIAEGYSVSREKKESFPLTVTSAQKNPTAFYLCASSIVSSGNTIYFGEGSWLTVV.

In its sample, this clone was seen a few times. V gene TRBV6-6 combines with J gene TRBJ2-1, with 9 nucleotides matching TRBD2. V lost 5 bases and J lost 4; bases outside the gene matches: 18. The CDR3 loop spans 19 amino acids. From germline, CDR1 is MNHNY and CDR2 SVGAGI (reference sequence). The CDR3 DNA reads TGTGCCAGCAGTCCTCTTATCGGCGGGAGGGCCTTCGGGTACAATGAGCAGTTCTTC. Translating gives CASSPLIGGRAFGYNEQFF.

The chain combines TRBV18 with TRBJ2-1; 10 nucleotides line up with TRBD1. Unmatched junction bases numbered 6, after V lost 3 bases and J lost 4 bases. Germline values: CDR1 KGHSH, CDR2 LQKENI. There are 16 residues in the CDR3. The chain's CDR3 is CASSPLRQGAYNEQFF. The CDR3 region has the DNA TGTGCCAGCTCACCGCTCCGACAGGGGGCTTACAATGAGCAGTTCTTC. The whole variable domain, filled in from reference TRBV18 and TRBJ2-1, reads NAGVMQNPRHLVRRRGQEARLRCSPMKGHSHVYWYRQLPEEGLKFMVYLQKENIIDESGMPKERFSAEFPKEGPSILRIQQVVRGDSAAYFCASSPLRQGAYNEQFFGPGTRLTVL.

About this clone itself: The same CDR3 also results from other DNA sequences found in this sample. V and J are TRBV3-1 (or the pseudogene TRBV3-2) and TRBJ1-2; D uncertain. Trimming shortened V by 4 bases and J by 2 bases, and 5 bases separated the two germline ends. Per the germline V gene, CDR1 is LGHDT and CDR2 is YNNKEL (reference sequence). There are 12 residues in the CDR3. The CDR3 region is CASSRSNYGYTF. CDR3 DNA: TGTGCCAGCAGCCGTAGCAACTATGGCTACACCTTC.

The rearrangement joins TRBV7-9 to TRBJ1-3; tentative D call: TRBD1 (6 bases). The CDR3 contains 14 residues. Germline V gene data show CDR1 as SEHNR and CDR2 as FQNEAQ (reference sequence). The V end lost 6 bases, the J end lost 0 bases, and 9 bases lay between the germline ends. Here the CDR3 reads CASRTDSSGNTIYF. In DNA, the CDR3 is TGTGCCAGCAGAACGGACAGCTCTGGAAACACCATATATTTT.

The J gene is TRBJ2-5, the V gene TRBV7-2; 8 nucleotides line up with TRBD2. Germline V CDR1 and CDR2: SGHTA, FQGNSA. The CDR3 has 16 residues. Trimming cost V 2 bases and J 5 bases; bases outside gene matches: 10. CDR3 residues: CASSLQAGELSETQYF. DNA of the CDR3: TGTGCCAGCAGCTTACAAGCGGGGGAACTCTCCGAGACCCAGTACTTC.

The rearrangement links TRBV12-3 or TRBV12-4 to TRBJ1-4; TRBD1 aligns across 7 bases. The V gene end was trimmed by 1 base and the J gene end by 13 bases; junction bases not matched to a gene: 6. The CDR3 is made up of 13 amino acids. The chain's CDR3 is CASSLGQGVGLFF. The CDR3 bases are TGTGCCAGCAGTTTAGGGCAGGGGGTAGGACTGTTTTTT.

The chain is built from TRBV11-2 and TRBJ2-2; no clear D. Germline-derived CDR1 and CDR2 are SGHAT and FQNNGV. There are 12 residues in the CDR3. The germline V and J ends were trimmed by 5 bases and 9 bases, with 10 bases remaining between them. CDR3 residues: CASSPGPRELFF. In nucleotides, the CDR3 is TGTGCCAGCAGCCCTGGGCCTAGGGAGCTGTTTTTT.

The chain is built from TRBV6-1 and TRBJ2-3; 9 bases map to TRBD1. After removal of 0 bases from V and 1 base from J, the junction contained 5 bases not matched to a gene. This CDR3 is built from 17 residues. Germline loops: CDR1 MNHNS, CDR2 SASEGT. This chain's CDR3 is CASSEAPGDRGTDTQYF. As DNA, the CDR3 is TGTGCCAGCAGTGAAGCGCCAGGGGACAGGGGCACAGATACGCAGTATTTT.